Listed below are T cell receptor beta chains from one sample, sequenced in a study of shared clonotypes between healthy human individuals. TCRdb's table, derived via immunoSEQ multiplex PCR, lists solely in-frame clones and lacks some. The profile shows roughly 320,000 clones, over 75% of them singletons. The sample consisted of memory CD8+ T cells sorted from blood. The receptors were gathered from a man aged 18 to 30 in good health. Each CDR3 is given with its conserved first and last residue. The order of the fields is D gene, clone size, CDR3 length, J gene, V gene, CDR3 DNA, CDR3 protein. The D gene is left open where the match is weak. Size is omitted from some rows. Given values are once, few, many or a class for expanded clones.

>-|-|12|TRBJ2-5|TRBV19
TGTGCCAGTATGGGGGCGCGGGAGACCCAGTACTTC
CASMGARETQYF
>-|-|16|TRBJ2-3|TRBV28
TGTGCCAGCAGTTCTCCGCTGGGACTTAACACAGATACGCAGTATTTT
CASSSPLGLNTDTQYF
>-|-|14|TRBJ1-1|TRBV7-8
TGTGCCAGCAGCTTGGGAACTTTGGTCACTGAAGCTTTCTTT
CASSLGTLVTEAFF
>-|few|11|TRBJ1-2|TRBV19
TGTGCCACCACCGATTCCTATGGCTACACCTTC
CATTDSYGYTF
>-|once|16|TRBJ1-1|TRBV4-1
TGCGCCAGCAGCCAAGAGCCCCCCGTTGGGGGCACTGAAGCTTTCTTT
CASSQEPPVGGTEAFF
>TRBD2|few|16|TRBJ2-7|TRBV27
TGTGCCAGCAGTACCCCCTACGTAGCGGGGTCCTACGAGCAGTACTTC
CASSTPYVAGSYEQYF
>TRBD1|-|12|TRBJ2-1|TRBV15
TGTGCCACCAGCACGTGGGACAGTGAGCAGTTCTTC
CATSTWDSEQFF
>-|many|14|TRBJ2-7|TRBV27
TGTGCCAGCAGTTTCGGAGGATCCGACTACGAGCAGTACTTC
CASSFGGSDYEQYF
>-|-|15|TRBJ2-7|TRBV5-1
TGCGCCAGCAGCTTGGGAGGAGGGTCGACCTACGAGCAGTACTTC
CASSLGGGSTYEQYF
>-|-|13|TRBJ1-1|TRBV5-5
TGTGCCAGCTCTCCCCCCGCTGGGACTGAAGCTTTCTTT
CASSPPAGTEAFF
>TRBD1|-|14|TRBJ2-7|TRBV5-8
TGTGCCAGCAGCCCTCCGGACAGGGCGTACGAGCAGTACTTC
CASSPPDRAYEQYF
>TRBD1|-|16|TRBJ1-5|TRBV19
TGTGCCAGTGGGGACAGGGACGTCTTGGGCAATCAGCCCCAGCATTTT
CASGDRDVLGNQPQHF
>-|-|13|TRBJ2-7|TRBV27
TGTGCCAGCAGTTTCATGGGGGACTACGAGCAGTACTTC
CASSFMGDYEQYF
>-|-|16|TRBJ2-1|TRBV7-8
TGTGCCAGCAGCTTTAATGTTGGCGACTCCTACAATGAGCAGTTCTTC
CASSFNVGDSYNEQFF
>TRBD2|-|15|TRBJ2-5|TRBV9
TGTGCCAGCAGCGAGGGGACTAGCTCCGTGGAGACCCAGTACTTC
CASSEGTSSVETQYF
>-|-|14|TRBJ2-1|TRBV7-8
TGTGCCAGCAGCTTAGAAAACGAGCGGAATGAGCAGTTCTTC
CASSLENERNEQFF
>-|-|12|TRBJ2-2|TRBV9
TGTGCCAGCAGCGTAGGAACCGGGGAGCTGTTTTTT
CASSVGTGELFF
>-|-|15|TRBJ2-7|TRBV27
TGTGCCAGCAGTTTCTCCACGGGACGAACCTACGAGCAGTACTTC
CASSFSTGRTYEQYF
>TRBD1|-|14|TRBJ1-5|TRBV2
TGTGCCAGCAGCCACCGGGACAGTTATCAGCCCCAGCATTTT
CASSHRDSYQPQHF
>-|-|15|TRBJ2-7|TRBV7-9
TGTGCCAGCAGACCAGCTTCTAGCGCGAGGTACGAGCAGTACTTC
CASRPASSARYEQYF
>-|-|14|TRBJ2-5|TRBV18
TGTGCCAGCTCCCGCCGGGGGGCGCGGCGGACCCAGTACTTC
CASSRRGARRTQYF
>-|-|18|TRBJ1-6|TRBV11-2
TGTGCCAGCAGCTTAGTGTTTGGTTCAACGAGGGATGTCTTACCCCTCCACTTT
CASSLVFGSTRDVLPLHF
>-|few|13|TRBJ2-7|TRBV9
TGTGCCAGCAGCGTAGGACTATCGAGCGAGCAGTACTTC
CASSVGLSSEQYF
>TRBD2|-|15|TRBJ2-7|TRBV25-1
TGTGCCAGCAGTGAACGGCGGGAGTGGCAGGACGAGCAGTACTTC
CASSERREWQDEQYF
>TRBD2|-|15|TRBJ2-7|TRBV5-6
TGTGCCAGCAGCTTGTTAGCGGGGGCCGCCTACGAGCAGTACTTC
CASSLLAGAAYEQYF
>TRBD2|-|16|TRBJ2-2|TRBV4-2
TGTGCCAGCAGCCTACTAGCGGGAGAAGGGACCGGGGAGCTGTTTTTT
CASSLLAGEGTGELFF
>-|-|13|TRBJ2-2|TRBV28
TGTGCCAGCAGTTTTCGGGTTGCCGGGGAGCTGTTTTTT
CASSFRVAGELFF
>-|-|16|TRBJ1-2|TRBV13
TGTGCCAGCAGCTTACCAAACCCCGGACCGACGGGTGGCTACACCTTC
CASSLPNPGPTGGYTF
>TRBD2|-|18|TRBJ2-2|TRBV7-9
TGTGCCAGCAGCTTAGGGGTTAGCGGGACCGGGTACACCGGGGAGCTGTTTTTT
CASSLGVSGTGYTGELFF
>-|-|12|TRBJ1-2|TRBV5-4
TGTGCCAGCAGCTTGGAACCAGAAGGCTACACCTTC
CASSLEPEGYTF
>-|-|11|TRBJ1-1|TRBV2
TGTGCCAGCAGTCCCCCCGCAAAAGCTTTCTTT
CASSPPAKAFF
>TRBD2|-|18|TRBJ2-1|TRBV28
TGTGCCAGCAGCCCCAGGGAAACTAGCGGGAGAGCAGACAATGAGCAGTTCTTC
CASSPRETSGRADNEQFF
>-|-|12|TRBJ1-2|TRBV5-6
TGTGCCAGCAGCTTGGGGTTGAATGGCTACACCTTC
CASSLGLNGYTF
>-|once|15|TRBJ2-7|TRBV5-1
TGCGCCAGCAGCTTCAGCCTAGTTTACTCCTACGAGCAGTACTTC
CASSFSLVYSYEQYF
>-|-|13|TRBJ1-1|TRBV4-1
TGCGCCAGCAGCCAACCGACACGACCTGAAGCTTTCTTT
CASSQPTRPEAFF
>-|-|16|TRBJ1-2|TRBV4-1
TGCGCCAGCAGCCAAGAGGGGGAGTTAGCTAACTATGGCTACACCTTC
CASSQEGELANYGYTF
>-|-|14|TRBJ2-7|TRBV10-1
TGCGCCAGCAGCAACAGTGGGGATCCCTACGAGCAGTACTTC
CASSNSGDPYEQYF
>TRBD1|once|15|TRBJ2-7|TRBV25-1
TGTGCCAGCAGTGAAGGAAGACAGGGGAGCTACGAGCAGTACTTC
CASSEGRQGSYEQYF
>-|-|14|TRBJ1-3|TRBV6-5
TGTGCCAGCAGTTATCGCGGCTCTGGAAACACCATATATTTT
CASSYRGSGNTIYF
>TRBD1|-|18|TRBJ2-7|TRBV10-3
TGTGCCATCAGTGAGTCTGTTCCACAGGACAGGGCGACCTACGAGCAGTACTTC
CAISESVPQDRATYEQYF
>-|once|12|TRBJ2-7|TRBV6-1
TGTGCCAGCAGTGAAGTAAACTACGAGCAGTACTTC
CASSEVNYEQYF
>-|-|14|TRBJ2-7|TRBV9
TGTGCCAGCAGTCCAGGGGGGAGTGCCTACGAGCAGTACTTC
CASSPGGSAYEQYF
>-|many|15|TRBJ1-1|TRBV7-9
TGTGCCAGCAGCACAGACTTTACTATGAACACTGAAGCTTTCTTT
CASSTDFTMNTEAFF
>-|-|15|TRBJ2-1|TRBV7-3
TGTGCCAGCAGCCCGGGGATACGCTCCTACAATGAGCAGTTCTTC
CASSPGIRSYNEQFF
>TRBD1|-|14|TRBJ2-4|TRBV10-3
TGTGCCATCAGTACAGGGGGCGCGGGAAACATTCAGTACTTC
CAISTGGAGNIQYF
>-|-|15|TRBJ2-7|TRBV2
TGTGCCAGCAGCCAATACCCGGGTGTGACCTACGAGCAGTACTTC
CASSQYPGVTYEQYF
>-|-|11|TRBJ1-1|TRBV5-6
TGTGCCAGCAGCCAGGGTCCAGAGGCTTTCTTT
CASSQGPEAFF
>-|-|15|TRBJ1-4|TRBV13
TGTGCCAGCAGCGCTGACACCTCAACTAATGAAAAACTGTTTTTT
CASSADTSTNEKLFF
>-|-|10|TRBJ1-1|TRBV29-1
TGCAGCGTCAGGGGTACTGAAGCTTTCTTT
CSVRGTEAFF